This T cell receptor beta chain was recorded in a study of blood T cell repertoires in COVID-19. The CDR3 length is 13 residues. Germline V gene data show CDR1 as MNHEY and CDR2 as SVGAGI. V lost 9 bases and J lost 2; bases outside the gene matches: 5. TCRdb's copy holds only in-frame clones and misses some; the assay was immunoSEQ multiplex PCR. The sample has 150,000 to 200,000 clones, about 85% seen once. While infection was still active, Seattle patients were enrolled and then followed longitudinally. Input material: peripheral blood. This TCR came from a woman aged 40-49 years with COVID-19, enrolled during active disease. This sequence joins TRBV6-5 and TRBJ2-7; 9 bases are shared with TRBD1. Here the CDR3 reads CARRQGGTYEQYF. The CDR3 bases are TGTGCCAGAAGACAGGGGGGGACCTACGAGCAGTACTTC.